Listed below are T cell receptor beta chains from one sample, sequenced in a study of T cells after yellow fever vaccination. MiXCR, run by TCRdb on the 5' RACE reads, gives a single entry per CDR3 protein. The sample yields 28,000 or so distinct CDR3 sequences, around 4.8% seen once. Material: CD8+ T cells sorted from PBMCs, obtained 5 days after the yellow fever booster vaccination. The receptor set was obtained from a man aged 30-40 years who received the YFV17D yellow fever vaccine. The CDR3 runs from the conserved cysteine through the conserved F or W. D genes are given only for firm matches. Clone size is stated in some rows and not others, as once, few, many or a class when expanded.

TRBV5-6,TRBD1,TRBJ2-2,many,CASSFLHYGTGKAGELFF,TGTGCCAGCAGCTTCCTCCACTACGGGACAGGGAAAGCCGGGGAGCTGTTTTTT
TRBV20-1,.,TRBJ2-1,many,CSGEETRYNEQFF,TGCAGTGGGGAGGAGACCAGATACAATGAGCAGTTCTTC
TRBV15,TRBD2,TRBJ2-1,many,CATSRDREGSYNEQFF,TGTGCCACCAGCAGAGACCGGGAGGGCAGTTACAATGAGCAGTTCTTC
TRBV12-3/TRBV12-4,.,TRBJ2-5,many,CASTPFPTGEETQYF,TGTGCCAGCACCCCCTTCCCGACCGGGGAAGAGACCCAGTACTTC
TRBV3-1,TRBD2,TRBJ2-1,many,CASSQALAGGYNEQFF,TGTGCCAGCAGCCAAGCGTTAGCGGGAGGGTACAATGAGCAGTTCTTC
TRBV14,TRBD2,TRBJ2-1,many,CASARGGGPHEQFF,TGTGCCAGCGCTCGGGGGGGAGGGCCCCATGAGCAGTTCTTC
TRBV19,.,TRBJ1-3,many,CASSIPGNSGNTIYF,TGTGCCAGTAGTATTCCAGGGAACTCTGGAAACACCATATATTTT
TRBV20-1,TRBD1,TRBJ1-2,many,CSAPPGQDPYGYTF,TGCAGTGCCCCTCCGGGACAGGACCCTTATGGCTACACCTTC
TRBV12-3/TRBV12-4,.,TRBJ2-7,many,CASSLGLSPYEQYF,TGTGCCAGCAGTTTAGGTCTCTCACCCTACGAGCAGTACTTC
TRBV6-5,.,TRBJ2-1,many,CASSYMWTEESPNEQFF,TGTGCCAGCAGTTACATGTGGACAGAGGAGAGTCCCAATGAGCAGTTCTTC
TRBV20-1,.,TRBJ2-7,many,CSAQTGQGSYEQYF,TGCAGTGCTCAAACTGGGCAGGGTTCCTACGAGCAGTACTTC
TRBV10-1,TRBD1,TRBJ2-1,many,CASSEKPGGEQFF,TGCGCCAGCAGTGAGAAGCCAGGGGGAGAGCAGTTCTTC
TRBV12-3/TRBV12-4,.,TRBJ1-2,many,CASSLALSGFDGYTF,TGTGCCAGCAGTTTAGCGCTTTCGGGGTTCGATGGCTACACCTTC
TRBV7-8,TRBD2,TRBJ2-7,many,CASSLLLGAGGGEQYF,TGTGCCAGCAGCCTGTTACTTGGGGCGGGAGGAGGCGAGCAGTACTTC
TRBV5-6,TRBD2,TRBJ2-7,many,CASSSLSGGAVYEQYF,TGTGCCAGCAGCAGTCTTTCGGGGGGAGCGGTCTACGAGCAGTACTTC
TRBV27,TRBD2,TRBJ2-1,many,CASSPGLAGDHEQFF,TGTGCCAGCAGTCCGGGACTAGCGGGAGACCATGAGCAGTTCTTC
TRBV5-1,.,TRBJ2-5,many,CASSLGLDQETQYF,TGCGCCAGCAGCTTGGGACTGGATCAAGAGACCCAGTACTTC
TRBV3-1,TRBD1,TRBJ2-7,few,CASSFGTGQYEQYF,TGTGCCAGCAGTTTCGGGACAGGTCAGTACGAGCAGTACTTC
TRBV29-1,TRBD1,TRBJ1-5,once,CSVSPGQGRRPQHF,TGCAGCGTTTCCCCCGGACAGGGAAGGAGGCCCCAGCATTTT
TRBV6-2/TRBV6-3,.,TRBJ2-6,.,CASSYNSGANVLTF,TGTGCCAGCAGTTACAACTCTGGGGCCAACGTCCTGACTTTC
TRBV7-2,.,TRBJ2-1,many,CASSTTPEGYNEQFF,TGTGCCAGCAGCACGACTCCTGAAGGGTACAATGAGCAGTTCTTC
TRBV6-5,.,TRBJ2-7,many,CASSLWRNYEQYF,TGTGCCAGCAGCCTGTGGCGGAACTACGAGCAGTACTTC
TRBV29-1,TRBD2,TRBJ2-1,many,CGGGRGYEQFF,TGCGGGGGGGGAAGGGGCTATGAGCAGTTCTTC
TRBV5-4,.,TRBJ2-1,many,CASSPLELSYNEQFF,TGTGCCAGCAGCCCGCTAGAACTTTCCTACAATGAGCAGTTCTTC
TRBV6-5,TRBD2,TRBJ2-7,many,CASSSPGLVEQYF,TGTGCCAGCAGTTCCCCGGGACTAGTCGAGCAGTACTTC
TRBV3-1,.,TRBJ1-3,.,CACSQEGRTGEPIYF,TGTGCCTGCAGCCAAGAGGGACGGACTGGTGAGCCCATATATTTT
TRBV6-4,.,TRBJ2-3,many,CASSDGDTDTQYF,TGTGCCAGCAGTGACGGGGACACAGATACGCAGTATTTT
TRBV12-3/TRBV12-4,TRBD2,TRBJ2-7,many,CASSLRTSQGEQYF,TGTGCCAGCAGTCTACGGACTAGTCAGGGCGAGCAGTACTTC
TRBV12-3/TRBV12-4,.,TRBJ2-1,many,CASSLGQGQFF,TGTGCCAGCAGTTTAGGGCAGGGGCAGTTCTTC
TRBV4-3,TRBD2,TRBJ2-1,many,CASSSGTSGLNEQFF,TGCGCCAGCAGCTCCGGGACTAGCGGGTTGAATGAGCAGTTCTTC
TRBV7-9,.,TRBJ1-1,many,CASSHEQGGDTEAFF,TGTGCCAGCAGCCACGAACAGGGTGGTGACACTGAAGCTTTCTTT
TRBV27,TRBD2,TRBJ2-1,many,CASSPLAGSYNEQFF,TGTGCCAGCAGTCCACTAGCGGGTTCCTACAATGAGCAGTTCTTC
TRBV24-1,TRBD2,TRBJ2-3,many,CATSEGRGGRSDTQYF,TGTGCCACCAGTGAGGGGCGGGGGGGGCGATCAGATACGCAGTATTTT
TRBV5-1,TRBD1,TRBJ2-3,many,CASSFGQGADTQYF,TGCGCCAGCAGCTTCGGACAGGGGGCAGATACGCAGTATTTT
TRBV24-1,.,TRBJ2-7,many,CATSDFPTFSYEQYF,TGTGCCACCAGTGATTTTCCGACTTTCAGTTACGAGCAGTACTTC
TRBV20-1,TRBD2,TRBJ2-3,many,CSARDDVGLASDTQYF,TGCAGTGCTAGAGATGATGTGGGACTAGCGTCAGATACGCAGTATTTT
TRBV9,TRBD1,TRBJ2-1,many,CASSTPRDRGGNEQFF,TGTGCCAGCAGCACTCCTCGGGACAGGGGAGGAAATGAGCAGTTCTTC
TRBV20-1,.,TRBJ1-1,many,CSANDLDRPGVAFF,TGCAGTGCGAACGACCTTGACAGGCCTGGGGTTGCTTTCTTT
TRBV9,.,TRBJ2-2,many,CASSVGLNTGELFF,TGTGCCAGCAGCGTAGGTCTTAACACCGGGGAGCTGTTTTTT
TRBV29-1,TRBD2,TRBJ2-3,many,CSVESGRASDTQYF,TGCAGCGTTGAGAGCGGGAGGGCCTCTGATACGCAGTATTTT
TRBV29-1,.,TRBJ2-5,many,CSVDQETQYF,TGCAGCGTTGATCAAGAGACCCAGTACTTC
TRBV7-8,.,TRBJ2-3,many,CASSLVGGDTQYF,TGTGCCAGCAGCTTAGTTGGGGGAGATACGCAGTATTTT
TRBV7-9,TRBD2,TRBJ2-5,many,CATRREGYQETQYF,TGTGCCACCAGAAGGGAGGGGTACCAAGAGACCCAGTACTTC
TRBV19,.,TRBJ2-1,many,CASSLGGSYNEQFF,TGTGCCAGTAGTTTAGGGGGGTCCTACAATGAGCAGTTCTTC
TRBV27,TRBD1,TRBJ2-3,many,CASSLEGQGTDTQYF,TGTGCCAGCAGTTTAGAGGGACAGGGTACAGATACGCAGTATTTT
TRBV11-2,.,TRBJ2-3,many,CASSLGGGWGSLDTQYF,TGTGCCAGCAGCTTAGGGGGGGGCTGGGGGAGCTTAGATACGCAGTATTTT
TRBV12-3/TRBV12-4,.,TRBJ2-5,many,CAARAGYQETQYF,TGTGCCGCTCGAGCAGGGTACCAAGAGACCCAGTACTTC
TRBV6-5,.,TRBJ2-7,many,CASSYGQGSYEQYF,TGTGCCAGCAGTTACGGGCAGGGTTCCTACGAGCAGTACTTC
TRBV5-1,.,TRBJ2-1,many,CASSLAELSYNEQFF,TGCGCCAGCAGCTTGGCAGAGCTCTCCTACAATGAGCAGTTCTTC
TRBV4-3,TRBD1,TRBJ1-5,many,CASSQDYFQGQVNQPQHF,TGCGCCAGCAGCCAAGATTACTTCCAGGGACAGGTCAATCAGCCCCAGCATTTT
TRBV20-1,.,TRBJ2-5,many,CSARGNGRETQYF,TGCAGTGCTAGGGGTAACGGACGGGAGACCCAGTACTTC
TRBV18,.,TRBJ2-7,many,CASSLYSSEIYEQYF,TGTGCCAGCTCACTTTATTCTAGCGAGATCTACGAGCAGTACTTC
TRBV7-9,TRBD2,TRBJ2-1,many,CASSYPGLAGGGEQFF,TGTGCCAGCAGCTACCCGGGACTAGCGGGAGGAGGTGAGCAGTTCTTC